This T cell receptor (beta chain) was sequenced in a study of radiation and T cells in renal cell carcinoma. Time point denoted: blood 4 weeks post-SBRT, at nephrectomy. Treatment indicated: 15 Gy SBRT to primary tumor, nephrectomy 4 weeks later. Radiation-treated patients gave blood at baseline, week 2 and week 4. Produced via immunoSEQ multiplex PCR; TCRdb's table is partial and in-frame only. The top ten hold 10% to 12% of the sample, which has 150,000 to 200,000 clones, about 88% seen once. Germline V CDR1 and CDR2: MNHEY, SVGAGI. CDR3 length: 15 amino acids. The V and J ends lost 6 bases and 3 bases respectively, with 17 bases between them.

The clonotype comes from a woman between 50 and 59 years old with renal cell carcinoma. The source was blood, collected from a patient whose treatment included radiotherapy and nephrectomy. V usage is TRBV6-5 and J usage is TRBJ1-2, with D unclear. CDR3 DNA sequence: TGTGCCAGCAGGTCCGTCGGGGTAGAGCACTATGGCTACACCTTC. Translation gives CASRSVGVEHYGYTF.